This TCR beta chain was captured in a study of persistence of HIV-infected CD4 T cells. With regard to this clone: Its antigen is undetermined.

Cells were stimulated with CMV-infected fibroblast lysates at roughly 9.1 ug/mL. Memory cells lacking CD40L and CD69 with high CD45RO were sorted. Study-wide findings and caveats: Compared with CD3/CD28-stimulated cells, CMV- and Gag-responding cells showed lower TCRbeta richness.

Germline CDR1 SGHNT, CDR2 YYREEE (reference sequence). V lost 4 bases, J lost 3 bases, and 16 bases lay in between. This CDR3 has 15 amino acids. This was the immunoSEQ version 4 assay in survey mode. Genomic DNA was diluted to around 10 ng/uL, up to roughly 1 ug per sample. Sequenced by immunoSEQ multiplex PCR; TCRdb stores in-frame clones only, minus some. The data hold tens of thousands of clones, with 82% observed a single time. Sequencing used CD4+ T cells sorted from PBMCs after 18-hour stimulation, obtained from a patient who received antiretroviral therapy. The receptor's source is an adult woman with HIV who was CMV-seropositive. This chain joins TRBV5-4 and TRBJ1-2; the D is unclear. The CDR3 loop reads CASSGGQKVHYGYTF. CDR3 DNA sequence: TGTGCCAGCAGCGGAGGTCAGAAGGTTCACTATGGCTACACCTTC.